This T cell receptor beta chain was profiled in a study of T cell repertoires in cytomegalovirus infection. Study as a whole: Peptides in the study included HLA-C-restricted and HLA-B-restricted CMV epitopes. Matching HLA type and CMV infection were both indicated by public TCR beta signatures.

Per germline, CDR1 MNHEY and CDR2 SVGAGI. This CDR3 region has 15 residues. V dropped 5 bases and J dropped 5; count of bases not matched to a gene: 7. TCRdb redid the calling of the reads with MiXCR, one entry per CDR3 protein. Counted here are some 940,000 distinct CDR3 sequences, roughly 31% occurring once; the ten biggest clones make up over 13%. Whole-study results and caveats: The study found HLA-C-restricted CMV-specific TCR beta clonotypes dominating the ex vivo response. Carriers of CMV plus the relevant HLA were identified by cumulative public TCR beta family frequency.

Comment on this clonotype: The antigen remains unidentified.

The clonotype originates from a human donor in good health (CMV status not recorded). Some clones in this sample may be carry-over from other donors' samples. V usage is TRBV6-5 and J usage is TRBJ1-4; the match to TRBD1 covers 8 bases. Source: cultured CD8+ T cells from PBMCs, taken from culture after CMV antigen stimulation. CDR3 DNA sequence: TGTGCCAGCAGTGACCTACAGGGGGGGAATGAAAAACTGTTTTTT. This translates into CASSDLQGGNEKLFF.